This T cell receptor (beta chain) was sequenced in a study of T-cell reconstitution after alpha-beta-depleted transplantation in children. During its preparation, the TCRbeta library received unique molecular identifiers. From the PCR reads, TCRdb called clonotypes with MiXCR, one entry per CDR3 protein. The sample has about 580,000 distinct CDR3 sequences, about 21% seen once. This clonotype was recorded many times. V lost 5 bases and J lost 10, with 24 bases in between. The CDR3 has 16 amino acids. This TCR was recovered from a boy under two years old who had a stem cell transplant for acute myeloid leukemia, so the T cells may come from the graft donor. The material was PBMCs, mostly from graft donor cells, obtained 360 days after TCRalphabeta/CD19-depleted stem cell transplant. The J gene is TRBJ1-5, the V gene TRBV12-3 or TRBV12-4; D unclear. CDR3 sequence reads: CASSLDGIPNPHPQHF. The CDR3 DNA reads TGTGCCAGCAGTCTCGACGGGATACCGAACCCCCACCCCCAGCATTTT.